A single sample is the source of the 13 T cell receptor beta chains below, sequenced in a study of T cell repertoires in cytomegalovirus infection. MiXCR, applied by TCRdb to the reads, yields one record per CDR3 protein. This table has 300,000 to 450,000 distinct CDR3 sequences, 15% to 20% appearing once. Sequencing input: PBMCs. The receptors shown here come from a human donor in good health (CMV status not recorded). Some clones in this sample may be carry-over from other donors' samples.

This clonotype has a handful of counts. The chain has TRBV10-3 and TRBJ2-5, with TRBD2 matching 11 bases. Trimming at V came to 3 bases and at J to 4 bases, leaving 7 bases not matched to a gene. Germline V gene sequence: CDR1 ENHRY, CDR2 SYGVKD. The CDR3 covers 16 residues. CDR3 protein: CAISELAGGRLETQYF. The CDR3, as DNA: TGTGCCATCAGTGAATTAGCGGGGGGGCGCTTAGAGACCCAGTACTTC.

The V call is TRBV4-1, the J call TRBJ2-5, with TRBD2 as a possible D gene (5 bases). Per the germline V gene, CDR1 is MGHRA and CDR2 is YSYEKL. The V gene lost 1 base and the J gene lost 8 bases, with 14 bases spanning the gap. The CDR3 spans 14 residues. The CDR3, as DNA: TGCGCCAGCAGCCAAGTCTACGGGATCAGCACCCAGTACTTC. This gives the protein CASSQVYGISTQYF.

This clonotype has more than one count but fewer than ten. CDR3 residues: CAISEDRTGAAEQYF. Written as DNA, the CDR3 is TGTGCCATCAGTGAGGACCGGACAGGGGCGGCCGAGCAGTACTTC. The rearrangement joins TRBV10-3 to TRBJ2-7; 9 bases fit TRBD1. CDR1 and CDR2 from the germline V gene are ENHRY and SYGVKD. J lost 6 bases, V lost 2 bases, and 8 bases had no gene match. The CDR3 loop spans 15 amino acids.

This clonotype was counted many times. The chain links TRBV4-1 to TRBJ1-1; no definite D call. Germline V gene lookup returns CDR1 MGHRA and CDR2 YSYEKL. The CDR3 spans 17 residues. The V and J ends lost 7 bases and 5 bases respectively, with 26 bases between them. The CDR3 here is CASTPREVTTRETEAFF. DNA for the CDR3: TGCGCCAGCACCCCTCGGGAGGTAACCACTAGGGAAACTGAAGCTTTCTTT.

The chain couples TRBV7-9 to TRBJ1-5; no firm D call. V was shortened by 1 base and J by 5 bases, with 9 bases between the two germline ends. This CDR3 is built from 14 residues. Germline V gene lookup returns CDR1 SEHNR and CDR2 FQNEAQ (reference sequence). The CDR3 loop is CASSLEGMDQPQHF. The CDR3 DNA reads TGTGCCAGCAGCTTAGAAGGGATGGATCAGCCCCAGCATTTT.

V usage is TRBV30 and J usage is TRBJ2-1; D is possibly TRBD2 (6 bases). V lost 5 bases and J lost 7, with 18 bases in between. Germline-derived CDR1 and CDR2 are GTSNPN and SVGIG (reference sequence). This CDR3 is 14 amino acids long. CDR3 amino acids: CAWEARRGMNEQFF. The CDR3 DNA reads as TGTGCCTGGGAGGCGAGGAGGGGTATGAATGAGCAGTTCTTC.

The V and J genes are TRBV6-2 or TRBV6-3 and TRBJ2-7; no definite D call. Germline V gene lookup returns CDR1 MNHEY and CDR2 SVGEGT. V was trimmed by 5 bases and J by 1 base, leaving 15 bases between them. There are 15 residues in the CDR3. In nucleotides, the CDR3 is TGTGCCAGCAGTAGAAAGGGTTACTCGTCCTACGAGCAGTACTTC. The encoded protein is CASSRKGYSSYEQYF.

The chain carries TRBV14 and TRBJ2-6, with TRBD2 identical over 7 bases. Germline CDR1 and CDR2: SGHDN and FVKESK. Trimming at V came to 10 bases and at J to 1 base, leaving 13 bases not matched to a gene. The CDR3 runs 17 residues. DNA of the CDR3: TGTGCCATCCTAGAGCGGGGCCGTCGGTCTGGGGCCAACGTCCTGACTTTC. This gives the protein CAILERGRRSGANVLTF.

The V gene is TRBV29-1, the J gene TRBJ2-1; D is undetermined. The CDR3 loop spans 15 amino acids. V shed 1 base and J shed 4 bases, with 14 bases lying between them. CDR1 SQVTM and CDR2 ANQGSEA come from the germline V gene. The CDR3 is CSVEGVGSGYNEQFF. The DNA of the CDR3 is TGCAGCGTTGAAGGTGTGGGGTCTGGGTACAATGAGCAGTTCTTC.

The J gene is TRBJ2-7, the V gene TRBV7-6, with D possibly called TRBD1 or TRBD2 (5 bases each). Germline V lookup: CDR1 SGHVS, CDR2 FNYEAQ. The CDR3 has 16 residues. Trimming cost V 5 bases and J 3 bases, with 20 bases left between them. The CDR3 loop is CASSPSEAAGHYEQYF. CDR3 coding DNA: TGTGCCAGCAGCCCCTCCGAAGCGGCAGGGCACTACGAGCAGTACTTC.

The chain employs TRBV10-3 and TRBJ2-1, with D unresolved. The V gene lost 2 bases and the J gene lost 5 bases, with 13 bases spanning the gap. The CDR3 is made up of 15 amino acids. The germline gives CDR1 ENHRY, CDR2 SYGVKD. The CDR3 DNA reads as TGTGCCATCAGTGAGCCGTACCGCCATAACAATGAGCAGTTCTTC. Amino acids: CAISEPYRHNNEQFF.

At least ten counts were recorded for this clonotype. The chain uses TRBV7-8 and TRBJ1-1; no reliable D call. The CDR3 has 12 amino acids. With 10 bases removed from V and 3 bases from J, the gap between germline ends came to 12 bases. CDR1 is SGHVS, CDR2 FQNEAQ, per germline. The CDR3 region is CATAFWDTEAFF. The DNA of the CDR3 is TGTGCCACCGCATTTTGGGACACTGAAGCTTTCTTT.

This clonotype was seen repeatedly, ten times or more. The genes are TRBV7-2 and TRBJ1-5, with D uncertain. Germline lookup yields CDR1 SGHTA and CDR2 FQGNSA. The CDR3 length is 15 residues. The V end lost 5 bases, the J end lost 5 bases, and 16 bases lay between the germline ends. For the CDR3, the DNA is TGTGCCAGCAGCGCCGGAGCGTTTTCGGATCAGCCCCAGCATTTT. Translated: CASSAGAFSDQPQHF.